The 21 T cell receptor beta chains given below trace back to one sample, sequenced in a study of early T cells in non-severe SARS-CoV-2 infection. TCRdb processed the 5' RACE reads anew with MiXCR; each CDR3 protein has one entry. This table holds roughly 69,000 distinct CDR3 sequences, almost 9% found once. This material consisted of whole blood, taken at baseline. The receptors come from an adult who was a healthcare worker with PCR-confirmed SARS-CoV-2 infection or an uninfected control (not recorded which).

The gene calls are TRBV3-1 and TRBJ1-2, with a possible D match to TRBD1 (6 bases). The CDR3 sequence is 12 residues long. Per the germline V gene, CDR1 is LGHDT and CDR2 is YNNKEL (reference sequence). Trimming shortened V by 4 bases and J by 8 bases, and 11 bases separated the two germline ends. CDR3 nucleotide sequence: TGTGCCAGCAGCCCCGAGGGGGTCGGCTACACCTTC. Encoded protein: CASSPEGVGYTF.

This chain connects TRBV7-3 to TRBJ2-3, with D unresolved. Per germline, CDR1 SGHTA and CDR2 FQGTGA. This CDR3 is built from 14 residues. V dropped 2 bases and J dropped 3 bases, with 9 bases sitting between them. The DNA for the CDR3 is TGTGCCAGCAGCTTACAGGCGCGGACAGATACGCAGTATTTT. Its protein product is CASSLQARTDTQYF.

In this sample, this clonotype turned up a few times. V and J are TRBV12-3 or TRBV12-4 and TRBJ2-7; D might be TRBD2 (5 bases). V shed 7 bases and J shed 3 bases, with 10 bases lying between them. This CDR3 has 12 amino acids. CDR3 residues: CASTSRDYEQYF. The CDR3 DNA sequence: TGTGCCAGCACTTCTCGGGACTACGAGCAGTACTTC.

Only a few counts were recorded for this clonotype. The chain recombines TRBV7-3 with TRBJ2-3; 12 bases align to TRBD2. This CDR3 region has 14 residues. Trimming removed 5 bases from V and 5 bases from J; junction bases left unmatched: 2. The germline CDR1 and CDR2 sequences are SGHTA and FQGTGA. CDR3 nucleotide sequence: TGTGCCAGCAGCAGACTAGCGGGAGAAGATACGCAGTATTTT. This codes for CASSRLAGEDTQYF.

The V and J genes are TRBV20-1 and TRBJ2-7; D is undetermined. Germline lookup yields CDR1 DFQATT and CDR2 SNEGSKA (reference sequence). V lost 6 bases to trimming and J lost 3 bases, with 9 bases between them. This CDR3 has 11 amino acids. The CDR3 sequence: CSAPSGYEQYF. As DNA, the CDR3 is TGCAGTGCCCCGAGTGGCTACGAGCAGTACTTC.

This clonotype was detected ten times or more. The V and J genes are TRBV3-1 and TRBJ1-3; the match to TRBD1 covers 8 bases. CDR3 length: 16 amino acids. CDR1 is LGHDT and CDR2 is YNNKEL in the germline V gene (reference sequence). The V gene end was trimmed by 1 base and the J gene end by 2 bases; junction bases not matched to a gene: 4. The CDR3 bases are TGTGCCAGCAGCCAAGGGACAGGGATAGCTGGAAACACCATATATTTT. Its translation is CASSQGTGIAGNTIYF.

This clonotype was recorded a few times. The rearrangement links TRBV7-2 to TRBJ2-3; D gene ambiguous. Trimming removed 1 base at V and 0 bases at J, with 11 bases between. The CDR3 runs 16 residues. Germline CDR1 is SGHTA and CDR2 is FQGNSA. The CDR3 here is CASSLGFGTSTDTQYF. CDR3 nucleotides: TGTGCCAGCAGCTTAGGGTTCGGAACTAGCACAGATACGCAGTATTTT. Full variable domain (outside the CDR3, taken from reference TRBV7-2 and TRBJ2-3): GAGVSQSPSNKVTEKGKDVELRCDPISGHTALYWYRQSLGQGLEFLIYFQGNSAPDKSGLPSDRFSAERTGGSVSTLTIQRTQQEDSAVYLCASSLGFGTSTDTQYFGPGTRLTVL.

This clonotype was picked up a small number of times. This chain joins TRBV7-2 and TRBJ1-1; D possibly corresponds to TRBD1 (5 bases). The CDR3 spans 15 residues. With 2 bases removed from V and 1 base from J, the gap between germline ends came to 11 bases. CDR1 is SGHTA and CDR2 is FQGNSA in the germline V gene. The CDR3 sequence: CASSLSHRKNTEAFF. DNA of the CDR3: TGTGCCAGCAGCTTATCACACAGGAAGAACACTGAAGCTTTCTTT.

The sample holds many counts of this clonotype. CDR3 nucleotide sequence: TGTGCCAGCAGTTTGACAGGGATCGGCTACAATGAGCAGTTCTTC. Residues: CASSLTGIGYNEQFF. The chain couples TRBV27 to TRBJ2-1, with 7 bases lining up with TRBD1. Germline values: CDR1 MNHEY, CDR2 SMNVEV (reference sequence). After removal of 3 bases from V and 3 bases from J, the junction contained 5 bases not matched to a gene. CDR3 size: 15 residues.

This clonotype was seen repeatedly, ten times or more. This chain links TRBV7-2 with TRBJ1-6, with TRBD1 identical over 9 bases. With V trimmed by 5 bases and J by 7 bases, 6 bases remained unmatched. The CDR3 is 15 residues long. The germline V gene has CDR1 SGHTA and CDR2 FQGNSA. The CDR3 is CASSLTGQGNSPLHF. Written as DNA, the CDR3 is TGTGCCAGCAGCCTGACGGGACAGGGAAATTCACCCCTCCACTTT. The whole variable domain, remainder taken from reference TRBV7-2 and TRBJ1-6, is GAGVSQSPSNKVTEKGKDVELRCDPISGHTALYWYRQSLGQGLEFLIYFQGNSAPDKSGLPSDRFSAERTGGSVSTLTIQRTQQEDSAVYLCASSLTGQGNSPLHFGNGTRLTVT.

This clonotype was counted a few times. The rearrangement joins TRBV7-9 to TRBJ2-2, with D maybe TRBD1 (6 bases). The length of the CDR3 is 16 residues. Looked up from germline, CDR1 is SEHNR and CDR2 is FQNEAQ (reference sequence). V dropped 5 bases and J dropped 3 bases, with 16 bases sitting between them. The CDR3 DNA reads TGTGCCAGCAGCAAATCGGACAGAGGCTACACCGGGGAGCTGTTTTTT. Its protein product is CASSKSDRGYTGELFF.

This clonotype was observed a few times. J is TRBJ1-5 and V is TRBV4-1; no reliable D call. Trimming took off 4 bases at V and 2 bases at J, with 15 bases between the two ends. CDR1 MGHRA and CDR2 YSYEKL come from the germline V gene. The CDR3 consists of 16 residues. Here the CDR3 reads CASSPTHGEGNQPQHF. CDR3 coding DNA: TGCGCCAGCAGCCCCACACATGGGGAGGGCAATCAGCCCCAGCATTTT.

This clonotype has just a few counts. The V gene is TRBV7-6, the J gene TRBJ2-6; 14 nucleotides line up with TRBD2. Unmatched junction bases numbered 4, after V lost 5 bases and J lost 1 base. Germline values: CDR1 SGHVS, CDR2 FNYEAQ. The CDR3 is made up of 18 amino acids. CDR3 sequence reads: CASSGGLAGVSGANVLTF. CDR3 coding DNA: TGTGCCAGCAGCGGGGGACTAGCGGGAGTGTCTGGGGCCAACGTCCTGACTTTC. Full variable domain (rest looked up from reference TRBV7-6 and TRBJ2-6): GAGVSQSPRYKVTKRGQDVALRCDPISGHVSLYWYRQALGQGPEFLTYFNYEAQQDKSGLPNDRFSAERPEGSISTLTIQRTEQRDSAMYRCASSGGLAGVSGANVLTFGAGSRLTVL.

The chain couples TRBV11-2 to TRBJ2-1, with D possibly TRBD2 on 5 matching bases. Trimming removed 6 bases at V and 5 bases at J, with 17 bases between. Germline V gene sequence: CDR1 SGHAT, CDR2 FQNNGV. The CDR3 totals 15 residues. The CDR3 spells CASSTSGLQHNEQFF. The CDR3 nucleotides read TGTGCCAGCAGTACCTCTGGACTTCAGCACAATGAGCAGTTCTTC.

V is TRBV6-5 and J is TRBJ1-2; D unresolved. Trimming removed 6 bases at V and 6 bases at J, with 8 bases between. The CDR3 is 11 residues long. Germline values: CDR1 MNHEY, CDR2 SVGAGI. Here the CDR3 DNA reads TGTGCCAGCAGACGGGGAGATGGCTACACCTTC. This translates into CASRRGDGYTF.

The V and J genes are TRBV5-4 and TRBJ2-3, with D perhaps matching TRBD1 or TRBD2 (5 bases each). The CDR3 is 16 residues long. The germline V and J ends were trimmed by 4 bases and 4 bases, with 19 bases remaining between them. Per the germline V gene, CDR1 is SGHNT and CDR2 is YYREEE (reference sequence). CDR3 DNA: TGTGCCAGCAGCCCGACCGGGACCCTCCCTGCAGATACGCAGTATTTT. Protein sequence: CASSPTGTLPADTQYF.

This clonotype showed up many times. The chain uses TRBV18 and TRBJ1-1; D is perhaps TRBD1 (5 bases). Germline V gives CDR1 KGHSH, CDR2 LQKENI. The CDR3 length is 14 residues. V lost 2 bases, J lost 1 base, and 8 bases lay in between. The CDR3 is CASSPDRANTEAFF. The CDR3 DNA follows: TGTGCCAGCTCACCAGACAGAGCGAACACTGAAGCTTTCTTT.

Ten or more counts support this clonotype. J is TRBJ2-5 and V is TRBV11-2, with 9 positions matching TRBD2. This CDR3 contains 16 residues. Unmatched junction bases numbered 6, after V lost 1 base and J lost 3 bases. The germline CDR1 and CDR2 sequences are SGHAT and FQNNGV. The CDR3 reads CASSLGRASGEETQYF. The CDR3 DNA is TGTGCCAGCAGCTTAGGACGGGCTAGCGGGGAAGAGACCCAGTACTTC.

This clonotype was seen repeatedly, ten times or more. The rearrangement links TRBV11-2 to TRBJ1-6, with no clear D. CDR1 and CDR2 (germline): SGHAT, FQNNGV. V was pared by 6 bases and J by 4 bases, with 19 bases between. This CDR3 is built from 17 residues. The chain's CDR3 is CASSPIPLHGYNSPLHF. The DNA of the CDR3 is TGTGCCAGCAGTCCGATCCCCCTACACGGGTATAATTCACCCCTCCACTTT.

There are a few counts of this clonotype. This chain joins TRBV18 and TRBJ1-2; unclear D gene. The germline V gene has CDR1 KGHSH and CDR2 LQKENI. Trimming took off 5 bases at V and 2 bases at J, with 15 bases between the two ends. CDR3 length: 15 amino acids. CDR3 nucleotide sequence: TGTGCCAGCTCAGTAGACACCGGGTCGAACTATGGCTACACCTTC. Translation: CASSVDTGSNYGYTF.

The J gene is TRBJ1-2, the V gene TRBV6-5; D call uncertain. Germline CDR1 is MNHEY and CDR2 is SVGAGI. Trimming stripped 5 bases from V and 6 bases from J, with 13 bases between. The CDR3 is 13 amino acids. The CDR3 reads CASSPWRGDGYTF. The CDR3, as DNA: TGTGCCAGCAGTCCGTGGCGCGGGGATGGCTACACCTTC.